The source of this TCR beta chain is a study of cytomegalovirus exposure and HLA in healthy donors. The overall study: It was reported in a later analysis that the same platform had been used for the 120 or so validation repertoires as for the roughly 670 first-cohort repertoires. Study conclusions and caveats: The investigators catalogued 164 TCR beta chains as cytomegalovirus-associated. It was confirmed in vitro that a few of the CMV-associated chains were specific for CMV antigens. TCR clusters originating in the first cohort tended to co-occur in the approximately 120 validation repertoires, according to a later analysis.

In the case of this clone: Its antigen is still unknown.

From germline, CDR1 is LNHDA and CDR2 SQIVND (reference sequence). There are 16 residues in the CDR3. With 5 bases removed from V and 2 bases from J, the gap between germline ends came to 18 bases. Method: immunoSEQ multiplex PCR; TCRdb's copy keeps in-frame clones and lacks some. The data hold 150,000 to 200,000 clones, with around nine tenths observed a single time. The sequenced material came from PBMCs. The source is a man under 40 in good health and CMV-seropositive. This sequence joins TRBV19 and TRBJ1-1, with D unclear. The CDR3 protein is CASSEGQRLANTEAFF. CDR3 coding DNA: TGTGCCAGTAGTGAAGGGCAGCGGCTAGCTAACACTGAAGCTTTCTTT.